This T cell receptor beta chain was identified in a study of T cell changes during pregnancy in multiple sclerosis. Germline V lookup: CDR1 LNHDA, CDR2 SQIVND (reference sequence). The CDR3 totals 15 residues. V shed 4 bases, J shed 4 bases, and the junction held 6 bases outside the gene matches. This clone was counted a single time. Profiled with immunoSEQ multiplex PCR; TCRdb holds only in-frame clones, not every one. The sample consists of 91,000 or so clones, approximately 92% of them appearing once. The sequence was collected from a female donor with multiple sclerosis, enrolled in a pregnancy study. The rearrangement uses TRBV19 and TRBJ1-2; 10 bases agree with TRBD1. This specimen consisted of peripheral blood, obtained after pregnancy. CDR3 protein: CASSTGTGDSYGYTF. The DNA of the CDR3 is TGTGCCAGTAGTACGGGGACAGGGGATAGCTATGGCTACACCTTC.